This T cell receptor beta chain stems from a study of cytotoxic CD8 clonotypes in ibrutinib-treated CLL. Overall study context: Responses comprised about 24 partial and 2 complete; at median about 71 months, roughly 14 remained remitted and approximately 12 progressed.

Points on this clone: Its antigen is unidentified.

V was clipped by 1 base and J by 5 bases, with 10 bases between them. The germline CDR1 and CDR2 sequences are SGHDT and YYEEEE. The CDR3 runs to 13 residues. The repertoire was sequenced with immunoSEQ multiplex PCR; TCRdb's copy has only in-frame clones and lacks some. This table has approximately 67,000 clones, about 84% appearing once. Whole-study results and caveats: At progression, clonality fell back toward baseline after rising at ibrutinib response.

This clonotype originated in a human donor with chronic lymphocytic leukemia. This material consisted of PBMCs, taken at disease progression, from a patient treated with ibrutinib. This rearrangement joins TRBV5-6 to TRBJ2-7; D could derive from TRBD1 or TRBD2 (5 bases each). DNA of the CDR3: TGTGCCAGCAGCTTGTCGGGGCGGAACGAGCAGTACTTC. This codes for CASSLSGRNEQYF. The full variable domain, its missing parts supplied by reference TRBV5-6 and TRBJ2-7, is DAGVTQSPTHLIKTRGQQVTLRCSPKSGHDTVSWYQQALGQGPQFIFQYYEEEERQRGNFPDRFSGHQFPNYSSELNVNALLLGDSALYLCASSLSGRNEQYFGPGTRLTVT.